The 10 T cell receptor beta chains below all came from one sample that was sequenced in a study of T cell responses to AZD1222 COVID-19 vaccine. TCRdb keeps only in-frame clones here, not all; method: immunoSEQ multiplex PCR. Among more than 100,000 clones listed, approximately 85% were seen once. The specimen was peripheral blood, collected on day 0 of AZD1222 vaccination. The receptor set was obtained from an adult in good health.

CDR3 in amino acids: CASSLGGGGTDTQYF. CDR3 nucleotides: TGTGCCAGCAGTCTCGGAGGGGGGGGCACAGATACGCAGTATTTT. The rearrangement links TRBV28 to TRBJ2-3, with D perhaps matching TRBD2 (7 bases). Germline lookup yields CDR1 MDHEN and CDR2 SYDVKM. Trimming pared 5 bases from V and 1 base from J, leaving 13 bases between. CDR3 size: 15 residues.

The rearrangement links TRBV28 to TRBJ1-2, with 9 nucleotides matching TRBD1. In germline, CDR1 is MDHEN, CDR2 SYDVKM. V was clipped by 4 bases and J by 6 bases; unmatched bases: 9. There are 15 residues in the CDR3. CDR3 residues: CASSYPGTGIDGYTF. The CDR3 DNA reads as TGTGCCAGCAGTTATCCCGGGACAGGGATCGATGGCTACACCTTC.

This clone appeared a few times. The chain has TRBV30 and TRBJ1-1, with TRBD1 as a possible D gene (6 bases). This CDR3 is built from 12 residues. Looked up from germline, CDR1 is GTSNPN and CDR2 is SVGIG (reference sequence). Trimming left V 0 bases short and J 8 bases short, with 10 bases between. CDR3 amino acids: CAWSVYQGEAFF. The DNA for the CDR3 is TGTGCCTGGAGTGTATACCAGGGGGAAGCTTTCTTT. Drawing the rest from reference TRBV30 and TRBJ1-1, the complete variable domain is SQTIHQWPATLVQPVGSPLSLECTVEGTSNPNLYWYRQAAGRGLQLLFYSVGIGQISSEVPQNLSASRPQDRQFILSSKKLLLSDSGFYLCAWSVYQGEAFFGQGTRLTVV.

The V call is TRBV9, the J call TRBJ1-1; no clear D. This CDR3 is 15 amino acids long. The germline V gene encodes CDR1 SGDLS and CDR2 YYNGEE. V lost 7 bases to trimming and J lost 1 base, with 17 bases between them. Here the CDR3 reads CASGPLPGRNTEAFF. In DNA, the CDR3 is TGTGCCAGCGGCCCCCTTCCGGGTAGGAACACTGAAGCTTTCTTT. The variable domain in full, completed from reference TRBV9 and TRBJ1-1, reads DSGVTQTPKHLITATGQRVTLRCSPRSGDLSVYWYQQSLDQGLQFLIQYYNGEERAKGNILERFSAQQFPDLHSELNLSSLELGDSALYFCASGPLPGRNTEAFFGQGTRLTVV.

The rearrangement uses TRBV30 and TRBJ1-2, with a possible D match to TRBD1 (6 bases). The V gene lost 2 bases and the J gene lost 7 bases, with 14 bases spanning the gap. CDR1 is GTSNPN, CDR2 SVGIG, per germline (reference sequence). There are 13 residues in the CDR3. CDR3 sequence: CAWSTDRRGGYTF. CDR3 nucleotides: TGTGCCTGGAGTACAGACAGGCGGGGTGGCTACACCTTC.

This chain uses TRBV28 with TRBJ2-5, with D possibly called TRBD1 or TRBD2 (5 bases each). The V and J ends lost 4 bases and 5 bases respectively, with 29 bases between them. This CDR3 contains 19 residues. CDR1 is MDHEN, CDR2 SYDVKM, per germline. The CDR3, as DNA: TGTGCCAGCAGTTCTCCTGCCGGGACGGACGGAAAATTCCGGGAGACCCAGTACTTC. Its protein is CASSSPAGTDGKFRETQYF.

The chain carries TRBV4-3 and TRBJ1-1; D remains unclear. This CDR3 has 15 amino acids. V lost 0 bases to trimming and J lost 8 bases, with 16 bases between them. CDR1 LGHNA and CDR2 YSLEER come from the germline V gene. The CDR3 region is CASSQDLHWGAEAFF. CDR3 sequence (DNA): TGCGCCAGCAGCCAAGATCTTCATTGGGGAGCGGAAGCTTTCTTT.

The chain uses TRBV14 and TRBJ2-1; TRBD2 matches 10 bases. Trimming at V came to 4 bases and at J to 1 base, leaving 4 bases not matched to a gene. CDR1 and CDR2 from the germline V gene are SGHDN and FVKESK. The length of the CDR3 is 16 residues. CDR3 nucleotides: TGTGCCAGCAGCCGAAGGACTAGCGGATCCTACAATGAGCAGTTCTTC. Protein: CASSRRTSGSYNEQFF.

The CDR3: CASSLALQTNTGELFF. As DNA, the CDR3 is TGTGCCAGCAGCTTAGCTCTACAGACTAACACCGGGGAGCTGTTTTTT. This sequence joins TRBV7-6 and TRBJ2-2, with D uncertain. This CDR3 contains 16 residues. The V gene lost 0 bases and the J gene lost 2 bases, with 10 bases spanning the gap. Per the germline V gene, CDR1 is SGHVS and CDR2 is FNYEAQ. Based on the CDR3 plus reference TRBV7-6 and TRBJ2-2, the full variable domain is GAGVSQSPRYKVTKRGQDVALRCDPISGHVSLYWYRQALGQGPEFLTYFNYEAQQDKSGLPNDRFSAERPEGSISTLTIQRTEQRDSAMYRCASSLALQTNTGELFFGEGSRLTVL.

The genes are TRBV4-3 and TRBJ2-7, with 7 bases lining up with TRBD1. This CDR3 contains 16 residues. With V trimmed by 4 bases and J by 1 base, 10 bases remained unmatched. The germline V gene encodes CDR1 LGHNA and CDR2 YSLEER. The CDR3 loop is CASSRKPGQLSYEQYF. For the CDR3, the DNA is TGCGCCAGCAGCCGTAAACCGGGACAGCTGTCCTACGAGCAGTACTTC.